These 27 T cell receptor beta chains were sequenced from one sample in a study of blood T cell repertoires in COVID-19. The table came from immunoSEQ multiplex PCR; TCRdb's copy has only in-frame clones and leaves some out. The repertoire has 150,000 to 200,000 clones, about 81% of them found once; the top ten carry 12%. Sequencing was done on a sample of peripheral blood. The receptor source for this set is a woman older than 75 with COVID-19, enrolled during active disease.

The chain recombines TRBV2 with TRBJ2-7; 8 bases align to TRBD1. The CDR3 is 14 residues long. The junction had 6 bases not matched to a gene; V was cut back by 4 bases and J by 4 bases. Germline values: CDR1 SNHLY, CDR2 FYNNEI. For the CDR3, the DNA is TGTGCCAGCAGTGTGGGACAGGTGGCGTACGAGCAGTACTTC. Translating gives CASSVGQVAYEQYF.

This clone was found once. The CDR3 DNA follows: TGTGCCAGCAGCTCGGGACTAGCGGGAGCGGGGTGGGACATTCAGTACTTC. This sequence encodes CASSSGLAGAGWDIQYF. This sequence joins TRBV7-2 and TRBJ2-4, with 14 bases lining up with TRBD2. The CDR3 length is 17 residues. Germline V CDR1 and CDR2: SGHTA, FQGNSA. V gave up 4 bases and J gave up 8 bases; unmatched junction bases: 10.

The chain carries TRBV6-1 and TRBJ2-3, with 16 bases aligning to TRBD2. Germline-derived CDR1 and CDR2 are MNHNS and SASEGT. Unmatched junction bases numbered 9, after V lost 2 bases and J lost 1 base. This CDR3 is built from 20 residues. The DNA for the CDR3 is TGTGCCAGCAGTGAAAGAGAGGGACTAGCGGGGGGGCCGGGCACAGATACGCAGTATTTT. Its protein product is CASSEREGLAGGPGTDTQYF.

The DNA of the CDR3 is TGCGCCAGCAGCCAAGCAGGGGCTTACGAAAAACTGTTTTTT. Amino acid sequence: CASSQAGAYEKLFF. The chain recombines TRBV4-1 with TRBJ1-4, with D maybe TRBD1 (6 bases). Trimming took 1 base from V and 8 from J, leaving 11 bases between them. The V gene's germline CDR1 is MGHRA and CDR2 YSYEKL. This CDR3 has 14 amino acids.

V gene TRBV25-1 combines with J gene TRBJ2-1; D unclear. Per germline, CDR1 MGHDK and CDR2 SYGVNS. Trimming shortened V by 3 bases and J by 5 bases, and 8 bases separated the two germline ends. The CDR3 is 13 amino acids. CDR3 amino acids: CASSDFPDNEQFF. The DNA for the CDR3 is TGTGCCAGCAGTGACTTTCCGGACAATGAGCAGTTCTTC.

This chain connects TRBV6-5 to TRBJ1-3; TRBD1 is a possible D gene (6 bases). The CDR3 is 15 amino acids. CDR1 MNHEY and CDR2 SVGAGI come from the germline V gene. Trimming removed 6 bases from V and 0 bases from J, with 12 bases in between. The chain's CDR3 is CASRTGHISGNTIYF. The CDR3 DNA sequence: TGTGCCAGCAGGACGGGACATATCTCTGGAAACACCATATATTTT.

This clone occurred a few times. The J gene is TRBJ2-3, the V gene TRBV4-2, with D possibly being TRBD2 (6 bases). Germline-derived CDR1 and CDR2 are LGHNA and YNFKEQ. The CDR3 has 15 residues. V lost 1 base, J lost 3 bases, and 11 bases lay in between. In nucleotides, the CDR3 is TGTGCCAGCAGCCAAGTGGAGGGCGTAACAGATACGCAGTATTTT. Its translation: CASSQVEGVTDTQYF.

The genes are TRBV5-1 and TRBJ2-1; TRBD1 aligns across 10 bases. V lost 7 bases to trimming and J lost 4 bases; unmatched junction nucleotides: 8. The germline V gene has CDR1 SGHRS and CDR2 YFSETQ. The CDR3 length is 15 residues. The CDR3 bases are TGCGCCAGCCGATTAGGACAGGGGGAATACAATGAGCAGTTCTTC. It is translated as CASRLGQGEYNEQFF.

V and J are TRBV6-6 and TRBJ1-1; possibly TRBD1 for D (5 bases). V lost 5 bases and J 1 base, leaving 8 bases between the germline ends. CDR1 is MNHNY and CDR2 is SVGAGI in the germline V gene (reference sequence). This CDR3 spans 13 amino acids. CDR3 nucleotide sequence: TGTGCCAGCAGTCCCAGGGAGAACACTGAAGCTTTCTTT. This sequence encodes CASSPRENTEAFF.

A single count supports this clone. Other nucleotide sequences from this sample produce the same CDR3. The gene calls are TRBV9 and TRBJ2-1; 7 nucleotides line up with TRBD2. Germline trimming cut 2 bases from V and 2 bases from J; bases unmatched to any gene: 4. The CDR3 is 15 amino acids. CDR1 SGDLS and CDR2 YYNGEE come from the germline V gene. CDR3 in amino acids: CASSVGGRAYNEQFF. For the CDR3, the DNA is TGTGCCAGCAGCGTGGGAGGGCGCGCCTACAATGAGCAGTTCTTC.

This chain connects TRBV19 to TRBJ1-2; TRBD1 agrees at 7 bases. The CDR3 runs 15 residues. The germline CDR1 and CDR2 sequences are LNHDA and SQIVND (reference sequence). Trimming at V came to 3 bases and at J to 2 bases, leaving 6 bases not matched to a gene. CDR3 DNA sequence: TGTGCCAGTAGTATCTGGAGGGACAGCAACTATGGCTACACCTTC. This sequence encodes CASSIWRDSNYGYTF.

The chain couples TRBV5-1 to TRBJ1-2; TRBD1 might be the D (6 bases). This CDR3 spans 15 amino acids. Germline loops: CDR1 SGHRS, CDR2 YFSETQ. Between the trimmed V and J ends, which lost 0 bases and 5 bases, there was a span of 14 bases. As DNA, the CDR3 is TGCGCCAGCAGCTTGGCCATCACCAGGGGTTATGGCTACACCTTC. It specifies CASSLAITRGYGYTF.

This chain uses TRBV4-1 with TRBJ2-1; 9 nucleotides match TRBD2. V shed 2 bases and J 5 bases; nucleotides not matched to a gene: 16. Germline V gene sequence: CDR1 MGHRA, CDR2 YSYEKL. The CDR3 runs 19 residues. The CDR3 sequence is CASSQFSPSLAGAHNEQFF. The CDR3 DNA reads as TGCGCCAGCAGCCAATTCTCCCCCTCACTAGCGGGTGCACACAATGAGCAGTTCTTC.

This chain joins TRBV28 and TRBJ2-2; D perhaps matches TRBD1 (6 bases). V lost 6 bases and J lost 1, with 9 bases in between. This CDR3 contains 14 residues. CDR1 MDHEN and CDR2 SYDVKM come from the germline V gene. CDR3 DNA: TGTGCCAGCAGGTCGGGACAGAACACCGGGGAGCTGTTTTTT. This gives the protein CASRSGQNTGELFF.

The J gene is TRBJ2-2, the V gene TRBV18, with 8 positions matching TRBD1. Germline V gene lookup returns CDR1 KGHSH and CDR2 LQKENI. V lost 2 bases and J lost 5; bases outside the gene matches: 7. The CDR3 consists of 16 residues. CDR3 coding DNA: TGTGCCAGCTCACCAGCAGGGGGCGCGGATACCGGGGAGCTGTTTTTT. It specifies CASSPAGGADTGELFF.

The genes are TRBV5-1 and TRBJ1-3; no definite D call. Trimming pared 0 bases from V and 0 bases from J, leaving 10 bases between. The CDR3 has 16 amino acids. From germline, CDR1 is SGHRS and CDR2 YFSETQ. As DNA, the CDR3 is TGCGCCAGCAGCTTGGTTGAGGTCTCCTCTGGAAACACCATATATTTT. Its translation: CASSLVEVSSGNTIYF.

This sequence joins TRBV27 and TRBJ2-2; weak D call: TRBD1 (6 bases). Trimming pared 5 bases from V and 4 bases from J, leaving 14 bases between. The CDR3 is 15 residues long. Germline V lookup: CDR1 MNHEY, CDR2 SMNVEV (reference sequence). Here the CDR3 DNA reads TGTGCCAGCAGTCCCACCTGGACAGCCACCGGGGAGCTGTTTTTT. Translated, it gives CASSPTWTATGELFF.

The gene calls are TRBV19 and TRBJ1-5, with 10 positions matching TRBD1. The CDR3 covers 15 residues. Trimming removed 5 bases from V and 5 bases from J; junction bases left unmatched: 6. Per germline, CDR1 LNHDA and CDR2 SQIVND (reference sequence). Here the CDR3 DNA reads TGTGCCAGTAGTCGCCCGGGACAGGGGTATCAGCCCCAGCATTTT. Translating it yields CASSRPGQGYQPQHF.

This chain links TRBV5-1 with TRBJ2-1; 9 positions agree with TRBD1. Looked up from germline, CDR1 is SGHRS and CDR2 is YFSETQ. The CDR3 has 15 amino acids. V shed 0 bases and J 12 bases; nucleotides not matched to a gene: 10. Here the CDR3 DNA reads TGCGCCAGCAGCTTGGAAACAGGGGGCGGGATGAGGCAGTTCTTC. Residues: CASSLETGGGMRQFF.

The chain combines TRBV6-1 with TRBJ2-3, with 10 bases fitting TRBD2. Trimming cost V 4 bases and J 4 bases; bases outside gene matches: 20. Germline loops: CDR1 MNHNS, CDR2 SASEGT. This CDR3 spans 20 amino acids. DNA for the CDR3: TGTGCCAGCAGTGGACAGGGACTCGGCGAGCTAGCGGGAGCGGCAGATACGCAGTATTTT. This codes for CASSGQGLGELAGAADTQYF.

The rearrangement joins TRBV5-1 to TRBJ1-1; D unclear. This CDR3 is built from 13 residues. V was clipped by 5 bases and J by 1 base, with 9 bases between them. In germline, CDR1 is SGHRS, CDR2 YFSETQ. DNA of the CDR3: TGCGCCAGCAGAATAGTCGGGAACACTGAAGCTTTCTTT. Amino acids: CASRIVGNTEAFF. The whole variable domain, remainder taken from reference TRBV5-1 and TRBJ1-1, is KAGVTQTPRYLIKTRGQQVTLSCSPISGHRSVSWYQQTPGQGLQFLFEYFSETQRNKGNFPGRFSGRQFSNSRSEMNVSTLELGDSALYLCASRIVGNTEAFFGQGTRLTVV.

The gene calls are TRBV6-5 and TRBJ1-2, with D perhaps matching TRBD1 (6 bases). CDR1 and CDR2 (germline): MNHEY, SVGAGI. The CDR3 is made up of 14 amino acids. The V end lost 0 bases, the J end lost 8 bases, and 13 bases lay between the germline ends. CDR3 in DNA: TGTGCCAGCAGTTACTCGGCAGGGGATCGAGGCTACACCTTC. This gives the protein CASSYSAGDRGYTF.

Here the CDR3 DNA reads TGTGCCAGCTCACCACCAGGGGGGGGCGAGGGCAATCAGCCCCAGCATTTT. Protein: CASSPPGGGEGNQPQHF. The chain employs TRBV18 and TRBJ1-5; D might be TRBD1 (6 bases). The CDR3 length is 17 residues. CDR1 is KGHSH, CDR2 LQKENI, per germline. V shed 0 bases and J shed 2 bases, with 14 bases lying between them.

The chain uses TRBV27 and TRBJ1-2, with 9 bases aligning to TRBD1. Germline trimming cut 0 bases from V and 8 bases from J; bases unmatched to any gene: 4. CDR3 length: 14 amino acids. The germline V gene encodes CDR1 MNHEY and CDR2 SMNVEV (reference sequence). CDR3 residues: CASSLSWTGDGYTF. CDR3 coding DNA: TGTGCCAGCAGTTTATCTTGGACAGGGGACGGCTACACCTTC.

The rearrangement links TRBV4-2 to TRBJ1-5; no definite D call. Germline CDR1 and CDR2: LGHNA and YNFKEQ. Between the trimmed V and J ends, which lost 0 bases and 4 bases, there was a span of 16 bases. The length of the CDR3 is 17 residues. CDR3 bases: TGTGCCAGCAGCCAAGATAGCAGAAGCCTAGCTAATCAGCCCCAGCATTTT. Protein: CASSQDSRSLANQPQHF.

V gene TRBV11-2 combines with J gene TRBJ2-1, with D perhaps matching TRBD2 (5 bases). V lost 6 bases, J lost 4 bases, and 16 bases lay in between. The length of the CDR3 is 15 residues. Germline V gene sequence: CDR1 SGHAT, CDR2 FQNNGV. CDR3 loop: CASRLTVSAYNEQFF. The CDR3 nucleotides are TGTGCCAGCAGATTAACGGTTAGCGCTTACAATGAGCAGTTCTTC.

The V gene is TRBV5-1, the J gene TRBJ2-5, with D possibly matching TRBD2 (6 bases). Germline CDR1 reads SGHRS; CDR2 reads YFSETQ. V lost 1 base and J lost 5, with 6 bases in between. CDR3 length equals 12 residues. CDR3 in DNA: TGCGCCAGCAGCTTGACTAGCGAGACCCAGTACTTC. Amino acid sequence: CASSLTSETQYF. The variable domain in full, completed from reference TRBV5-1 and TRBJ2-5, reads KAGVTQTPRYLIKTRGQQVTLSCSPISGHRSVSWYQQTPGQGLQFLFEYFSETQRNKGNFPGRFSGRQFSNSRSEMNVSTLELGDSALYLCASSLTSETQYFGPGTRLLVL.